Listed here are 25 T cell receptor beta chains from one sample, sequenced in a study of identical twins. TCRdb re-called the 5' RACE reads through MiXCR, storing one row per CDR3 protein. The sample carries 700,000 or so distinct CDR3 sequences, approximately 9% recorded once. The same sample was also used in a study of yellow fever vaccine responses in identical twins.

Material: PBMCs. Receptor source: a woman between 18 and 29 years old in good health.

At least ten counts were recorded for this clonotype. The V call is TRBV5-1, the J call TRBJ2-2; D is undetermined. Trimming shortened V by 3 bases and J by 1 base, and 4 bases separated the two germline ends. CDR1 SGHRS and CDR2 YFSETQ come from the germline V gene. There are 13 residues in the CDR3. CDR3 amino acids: CASSSQNTGELFF. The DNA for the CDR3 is TGCGCCAGCAGCTCACAGAACACCGGGGAGCTGTTTTTT.

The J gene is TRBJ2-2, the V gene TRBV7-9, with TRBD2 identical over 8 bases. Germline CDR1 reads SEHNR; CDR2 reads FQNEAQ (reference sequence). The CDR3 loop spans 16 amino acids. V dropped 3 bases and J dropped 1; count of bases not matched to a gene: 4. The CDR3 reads CASSLAGGQNTGELFF. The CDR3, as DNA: TGTGCCAGCAGCTTGGCGGGGGGTCAGAACACCGGGGAGCTGTTTTTT.

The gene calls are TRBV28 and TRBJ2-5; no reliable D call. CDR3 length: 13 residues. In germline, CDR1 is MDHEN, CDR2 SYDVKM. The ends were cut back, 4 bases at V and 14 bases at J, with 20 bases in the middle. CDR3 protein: CASSSDFLGPEYF. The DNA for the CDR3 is TGTGCCAGCAGTTCCGACTTCCTTGGGCCAGAATACTTC.

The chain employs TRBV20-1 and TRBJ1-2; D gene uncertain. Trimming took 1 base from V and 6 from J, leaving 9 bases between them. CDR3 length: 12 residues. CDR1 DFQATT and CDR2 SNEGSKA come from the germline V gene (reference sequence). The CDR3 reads CSARALGDGYTF. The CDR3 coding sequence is TGCAGTGCTAGAGCCCTCGGGGATGGCTACACCTTC.

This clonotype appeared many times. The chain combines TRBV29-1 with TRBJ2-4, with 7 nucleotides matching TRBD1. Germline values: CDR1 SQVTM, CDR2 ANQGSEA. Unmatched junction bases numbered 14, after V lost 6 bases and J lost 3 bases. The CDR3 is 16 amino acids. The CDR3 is CSVAGTADGFKNIQYF. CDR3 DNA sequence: TGCAGCGTCGCTGGGACAGCGGACGGGTTCAAAAACATTCAGTACTTC.

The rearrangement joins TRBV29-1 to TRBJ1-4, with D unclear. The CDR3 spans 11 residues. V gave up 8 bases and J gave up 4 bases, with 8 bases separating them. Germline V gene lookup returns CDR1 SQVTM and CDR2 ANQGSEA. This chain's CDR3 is CSLRFNEKLFF. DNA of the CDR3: TGCAGCTTACGGTTTAATGAAAAACTGTTTTTT.

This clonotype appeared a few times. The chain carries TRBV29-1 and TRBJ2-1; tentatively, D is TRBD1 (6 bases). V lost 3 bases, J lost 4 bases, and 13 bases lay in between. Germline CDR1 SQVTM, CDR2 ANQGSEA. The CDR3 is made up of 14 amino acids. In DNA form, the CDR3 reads TGCAGCGTTGATCATGGGGGCGCGTACAATGAGCAGTTCTTC. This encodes CSVDHGGAYNEQFF.

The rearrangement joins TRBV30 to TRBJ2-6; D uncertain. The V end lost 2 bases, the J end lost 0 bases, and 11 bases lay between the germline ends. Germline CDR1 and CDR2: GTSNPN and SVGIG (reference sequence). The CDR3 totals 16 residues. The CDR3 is CAWSQWSPSGANVLTF. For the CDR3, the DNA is TGTGCCTGGAGTCAATGGTCCCCCTCTGGGGCCAACGTCCTGACTTTC.

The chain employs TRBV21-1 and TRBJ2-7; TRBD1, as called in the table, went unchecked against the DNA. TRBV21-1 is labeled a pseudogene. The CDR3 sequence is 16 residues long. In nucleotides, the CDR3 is TGTGCCAGCAGGAGTGGGGTGGGACAGCCTTCCTACGAGCAGTACTTC. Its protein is CASRSGVGQPSYEQYF.

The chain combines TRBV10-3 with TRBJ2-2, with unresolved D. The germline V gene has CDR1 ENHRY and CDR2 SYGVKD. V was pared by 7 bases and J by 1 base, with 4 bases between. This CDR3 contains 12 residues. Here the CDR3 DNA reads TGTGCCATCATTAAGAACACCGGGGAGCTGTTTTTT. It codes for CAIIKNTGELFF.

In nucleotides, the CDR3 is TGTGCCAGCAGTGCTAGCGGGGGGCGCGAGCAGTACTTC. It specifies CASSASGGREQYF. This chain uses TRBV2 with TRBJ2-7; TRBD2 aligns across 11 bases. The J segment lost 6 bases and the V segment lost 4 bases, leaving 2 bases of the junction unmatched. The length of the CDR3 is 13 residues. The germline gives CDR1 SNHLY, CDR2 FYNNEI.

CDR3 protein: CASRPTGSDEQYF. The CDR3 DNA follows: TGTGCCAGCAGGCCGACAGGGTCAGACGAGCAGTACTTC. The chain has TRBV2 and TRBJ2-7; 7 nucleotides match TRBD1. V shed 6 bases and J 5 bases; nucleotides not matched to a gene: 7. This CDR3 region has 13 residues. Germline CDR1 SNHLY, CDR2 FYNNEI.

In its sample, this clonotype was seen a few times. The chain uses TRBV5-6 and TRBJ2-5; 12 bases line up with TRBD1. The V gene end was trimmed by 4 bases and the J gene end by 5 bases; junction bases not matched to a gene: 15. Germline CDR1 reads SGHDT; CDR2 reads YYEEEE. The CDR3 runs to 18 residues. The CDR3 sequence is CASSDPRAGTGGWETQYF. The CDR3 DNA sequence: TGTGCCAGCAGCGATCCCCGCGCCGGGACAGGGGGCTGGGAGACCCAGTACTTC.

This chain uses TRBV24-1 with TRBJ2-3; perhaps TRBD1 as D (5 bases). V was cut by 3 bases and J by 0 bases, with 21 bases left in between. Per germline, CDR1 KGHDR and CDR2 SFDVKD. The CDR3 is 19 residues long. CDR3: CATSDPKLATDTSTDTQYF. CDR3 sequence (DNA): TGTGCCACCAGTGATCCGAAACTCGCGACAGACACTAGCACAGATACGCAGTATTTT.

CDR3 in amino acids: CASSLFQIKNTGELFF. In DNA, the CDR3 is TGTGCCAGCAGCTTATTTCAGATTAAGAACACCGGGGAGCTGTTTTTT. The rearrangement uses TRBV11-2 and TRBJ2-2; D remains unclear. V was cut by 2 bases and J by 1 base, with 11 bases left in between. The CDR3 is 16 residues long. Germline loops: CDR1 SGHAT, CDR2 FQNNGV.

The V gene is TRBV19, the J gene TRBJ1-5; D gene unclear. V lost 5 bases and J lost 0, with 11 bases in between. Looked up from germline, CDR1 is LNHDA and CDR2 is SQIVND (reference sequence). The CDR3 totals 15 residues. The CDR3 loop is CASSLQASSNQPQHF. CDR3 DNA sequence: TGTGCCAGTAGTCTCCAAGCAAGTAGCAATCAGCCCCAGCATTTT.

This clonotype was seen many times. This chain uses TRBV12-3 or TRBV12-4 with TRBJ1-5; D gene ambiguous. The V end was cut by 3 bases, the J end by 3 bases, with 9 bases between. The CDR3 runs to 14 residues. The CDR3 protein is CASSFKVVNQPQHF. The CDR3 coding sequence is TGTGCCAGCAGTTTCAAGGTGGTCAATCAGCCCCAGCATTTT.

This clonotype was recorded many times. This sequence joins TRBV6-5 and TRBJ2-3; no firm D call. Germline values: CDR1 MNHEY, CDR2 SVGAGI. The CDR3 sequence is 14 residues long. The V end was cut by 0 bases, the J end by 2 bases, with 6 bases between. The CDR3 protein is CASSYSKATDTQYF. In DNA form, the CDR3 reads TGTGCCAGCAGTTACTCGAAAGCCACAGATACGCAGTATTTT.

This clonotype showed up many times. The CDR3 is CATSEGQAYNEQFF. The CDR3 DNA reads as TGTGCCACCAGTGAGGGACAGGCCTACAATGAGCAGTTCTTC. This chain uses TRBV24-1 with TRBJ2-1; 8 bases match TRBD1. CDR1 and CDR2 (germline): KGHDR, SFDVKD. Trimming at V came to 4 bases and at J to 2 bases, leaving 0 bases not matched to a gene. This CDR3 contains 14 residues.

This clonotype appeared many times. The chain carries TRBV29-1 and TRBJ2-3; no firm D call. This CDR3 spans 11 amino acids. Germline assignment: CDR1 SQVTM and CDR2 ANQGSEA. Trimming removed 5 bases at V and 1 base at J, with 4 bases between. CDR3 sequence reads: CSVYGTDTQYF. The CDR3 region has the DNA TGCAGCGTTTACGGCACAGATACGCAGTATTTT.

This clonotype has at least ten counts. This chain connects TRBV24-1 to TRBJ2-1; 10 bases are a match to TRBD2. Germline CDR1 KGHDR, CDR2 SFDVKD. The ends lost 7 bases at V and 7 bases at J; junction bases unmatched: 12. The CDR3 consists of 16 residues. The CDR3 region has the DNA TGTGCCACCAGCCTACCCCTAGCGGGAGTAGGGAATGAGCAGTTCTTC. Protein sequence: CATSLPLAGVGNEQFF.

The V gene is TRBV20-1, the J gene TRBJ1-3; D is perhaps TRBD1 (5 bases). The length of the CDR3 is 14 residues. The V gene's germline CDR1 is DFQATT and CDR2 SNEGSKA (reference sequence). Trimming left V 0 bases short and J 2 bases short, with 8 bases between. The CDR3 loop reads CSARDGGPGNTIYF. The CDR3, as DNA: TGCAGTGCTAGAGATGGGGGTCCTGGAAACACCATATATTTT.

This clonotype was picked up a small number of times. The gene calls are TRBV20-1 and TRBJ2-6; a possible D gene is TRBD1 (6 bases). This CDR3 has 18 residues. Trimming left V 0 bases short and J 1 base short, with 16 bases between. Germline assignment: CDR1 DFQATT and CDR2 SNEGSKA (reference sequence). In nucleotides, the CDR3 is TGCAGTGCTAGAGATCGTGGGGGCTGGGTATCTGGGGCCAACGTCCTGACTTTC. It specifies CSARDRGGWVSGANVLTF.

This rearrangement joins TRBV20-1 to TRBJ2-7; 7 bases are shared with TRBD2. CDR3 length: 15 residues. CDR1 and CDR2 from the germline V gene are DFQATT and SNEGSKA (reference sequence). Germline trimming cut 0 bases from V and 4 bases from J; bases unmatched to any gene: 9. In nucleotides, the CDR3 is TGCAGTGCTAGAGAGAGTGGGGGGGGGAGATACGAGCAGTACTTC. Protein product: CSARESGGGRYEQYF.

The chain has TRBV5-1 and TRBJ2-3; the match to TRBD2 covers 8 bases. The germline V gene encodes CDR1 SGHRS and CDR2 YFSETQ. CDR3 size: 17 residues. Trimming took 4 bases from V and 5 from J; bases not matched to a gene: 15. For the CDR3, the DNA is TGCGCCAGCAGCCCCCCCTCGGGGGGGGCTACCAGAGATACGCAGTATTTT. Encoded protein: CASSPPSGGATRDTQYF.